These 28 T cell receptor beta chains were all obtained from the same sample, sequenced in a study of control samples from healthy donors and cancer patients. Sequencing was performed with immunoSEQ multiplex PCR; in TCRdb, only in-frame clones are kept and a portion is missing. The sample shows a few hundred thousand clones, about nine tenths of them seen only once. Sequencing input: PBMCs. These receptors were obtained from a man aged 35-49 years with head and neck cancer.

The chain carries TRBV27 and TRBJ2-2, with D unclear. With 2 bases removed from V and 6 bases from J, the gap between germline ends came to 7 bases. CDR1 is MNHEY, CDR2 SMNVEV, per germline (reference sequence). The CDR3 is made up of 13 amino acids. CDR3 in amino acids: CASSLVRPGELFF. CDR3 DNA: TGTGCCAGCAGTTTAGTCAGACCCGGGGAGCTGTTTTTT.

This chain uses TRBV6-2 or TRBV6-3 with TRBJ2-3, with TRBD2 as a possible D gene (6 bases). V lost 6 bases and J lost 2, with 12 bases in between. The germline gives CDR1 MNHEY, CDR2 SVGEGT. This CDR3 is built from 14 residues. CDR3 protein: CASSPTRNTDTQYF. The CDR3 DNA is TGTGCCAGCAGCCCGACTAGAAACACAGATACGCAGTATTTT.

There are a few counts of this clone. This chain uses TRBV7-2 with TRBJ1-5; D gene uncertain. Trimming stripped 5 bases from V and 0 bases from J, with 5 bases between. Germline loops: CDR1 SGHTA, CDR2 FQGNSA. The CDR3 spans 13 residues. Written as DNA, the CDR3 is TGTGCCAGCAGCCGGAATAGCAATCAGCCCCAGCATTTT. Its protein product is CASSRNSNQPQHF. Based on the CDR3 plus reference TRBV7-2 and TRBJ1-5, the full variable domain is GAGVSQSPSNKVTEKGKDVELRCDPISGHTALYWYRQSLGQGLEFLIYFQGNSAPDKSGLPSDRFSAERTGGSVSTLTIQRTQQEDSAVYLCASSRNSNQPQHFGDGTRLSIL.

This chain links TRBV4-1 with TRBJ2-7; a possible D gene is TRBD2 (6 bases). Germline assignment: CDR1 MGHRA and CDR2 YSYEKL. V was clipped by 4 bases and J by 6 bases, with 16 bases between them. The CDR3 sequence is 14 residues long. The CDR3 loop is CASSRLRGVSEQYF. In DNA, the CDR3 is TGCGCCAGCAGCCGCCTCCGCGGGGTGTCCGAGCAGTACTTC.

The gene calls are TRBV20-1 and TRBJ2-3; D is perhaps TRBD2 (7 bases). Trimming shortened V by 3 bases and J by 6 bases, and 25 bases separated the two germline ends. CDR1 and CDR2 (germline): DFQATT, SNEGSKA (reference sequence). CDR3 size: 17 residues. The CDR3 here is CSASLGGPTSKSDTQYF. As DNA, the CDR3 is TGCAGTGCTAGTCTCGGGGGGCCCACTAGTAAGTCGGATACGCAGTATTTT.

The chain uses TRBV19 and TRBJ1-5; no clear D. V lost 1 base and J 4 bases, leaving 11 bases between the germline ends. CDR1 and CDR2 (germline): LNHDA, SQIVND (reference sequence). The CDR3 length is 15 residues. CDR3 loop: CASSIVASGNQPQHF. For the CDR3, the DNA is TGTGCCAGTAGTATAGTGGCGTCAGGTAATCAGCCCCAGCATTTT.

The rearrangement uses TRBV30 and TRBJ2-7; perhaps D is TRBD1 or TRBD2 (5 bases each). V gave up 3 bases and J gave up 0 bases, with 12 bases separating them. The germline gives CDR1 GTSNPN, CDR2 SVGIG (reference sequence). CDR3 length: 14 amino acids. The CDR3 loop is CAWRRDGGSYEQYF. DNA of the CDR3: TGTGCCTGGAGAAGGGACGGCGGCTCCTACGAGCAGTACTTC.

The chain has TRBV6-1 and TRBJ2-3; the D gene is possibly TRBD1 (6 bases). The germline CDR1 and CDR2 sequences are MNHNS and SASEGT. Between the trimmed V and J ends, which lost 4 bases and 2 bases, there was a span of 28 bases. The CDR3 consists of 20 residues. Here the CDR3 reads CASSGGPGHGPAPYTDTQYF. The CDR3 nucleotides are TGTGCCAGCAGTGGGGGTCCGGGACACGGACCGGCCCCGTACACAGATACGCAGTATTTT.

Here the CDR3 DNA reads TGTGCCAGCAGTTTGGGACCTAGTTCCTATGGCTACACCTTC. Its protein product is CASSLGPSSYGYTF. This sequence joins TRBV28 and TRBJ1-2, with D perhaps TRBD1 (5 bases). The CDR3 length is 14 residues. CDR1 is MDHEN, CDR2 SYDVKM, per germline. Trimming removed 3 bases from V and 4 bases from J, with 12 bases in between.

This chain joins TRBV4-1 and TRBJ2-5; TRBD2 matches at 13 bases. V shed 0 bases, J shed 3 bases, and the junction held 4 bases outside the gene matches. The CDR3 runs 17 residues. Germline V gene sequence: CDR1 MGHRA, CDR2 YSYEKL. The CDR3 reads CASSQETSGRAKETQYF. As DNA, the CDR3 is TGCGCCAGCAGCCAAGAAACTAGCGGGAGGGCTAAAGAGACCCAGTACTTC.

The rearrangement uses TRBV5-1 and TRBJ2-7; TRBD2 matches at 9 bases. This CDR3 spans 16 amino acids. The V segment lost 0 bases and the J segment 7 bases; nucleotides outside the gene matches: 11. The germline CDR1 and CDR2 sequences are SGHRS and YFSETQ. The DNA of the CDR3 is TGCGCCAGCAGCTTGGGGCACGAGCGGGGGGATGGAGAGCAGTACTTC. Translated, it gives CASSLGHERGDGEQYF. The variable domain in full, completed from reference TRBV5-1 and TRBJ2-7, reads KAGVTQTPRYLIKTRGQQVTLSCSPISGHRSVSWYQQTPGQGLQFLFEYFSETQRNKGNFPGRFSGRQFSNSRSEMNVSTLELGDSALYLCASSLGHERGDGEQYFGPGTRLTVT.

This clone was seen just once. The rearrangement uses TRBV11-2 and TRBJ2-7, with D perhaps TRBD2 (5 bases). This CDR3 spans 16 amino acids. Germline assignment: CDR1 SGHAT and CDR2 FQNNGV. The V gene lost 1 base and the J gene lost 3 bases, with 16 bases spanning the gap. The CDR3 protein is CASSLVKDPGYYEQYF. The CDR3 DNA reads as TGTGCCAGCAGCTTAGTTAAAGACCCGGGATACTACGAGCAGTACTTC.

The CDR3 bases are TGTGCCAGCAGCCAAGGGTGGGGGACTAGCGGGCAGAGCACAGATACGCAGTATTTT. It codes for CASSQGWGTSGQSTDTQYF. The J gene is TRBJ2-3, the V gene TRBV4-2; 12 bases match TRBD2. This CDR3 region has 19 residues. CDR1 is LGHNA and CDR2 is YNFKEQ in the germline V gene. With V trimmed by 1 base and J by 0 bases, 8 bases remained unmatched.

V usage is TRBV7-6 and J usage is TRBJ2-3; D is unclear. Germline V gene lookup returns CDR1 SGHVS and CDR2 FNYEAQ. This CDR3 is built from 14 residues. V was shortened by 5 bases and J by 0 bases, with 9 bases between the two germline ends. The CDR3 DNA is TGTGCCAGCAGCCCTAGGTCTAGCACAGATACGCAGTATTTT. Its translation: CASSPRSSTDTQYF.

The chain recombines TRBV29-1 with TRBJ2-2; perhaps TRBD1 as D (5 bases). CDR1 and CDR2 from the germline V gene are SQVTM and ANQGSEA. Trimming took off 6 bases at V and 6 bases at J, with 8 bases between the two ends. This CDR3 contains 11 residues. In DNA, the CDR3 is TGCAGCGTCGGCAGGGCCGGGGAGCTGTTTTTT. Translating gives CSVGRAGELFF.

The chain carries TRBV5-6 and TRBJ1-4; D is perhaps TRBD1 (5 bases). The CDR3 totals 15 residues. Germline loops: CDR1 SGHDT, CDR2 YYEEEE. V shed 4 bases and J shed 6 bases, with 16 bases lying between them. CDR3: CASSPGVGVDEKLFF. The CDR3 nucleotides are TGTGCCAGCAGCCCCGGGGTAGGGGTGGATGAAAAACTGTTTTTT.

The chain combines TRBV7-6 with TRBJ2-7; tentative D call: TRBD2 (6 bases). CDR3 length: 16 residues. V was cut by 5 bases and J by 2 bases, with 19 bases left in between. Germline V gene lookup returns CDR1 SGHVS and CDR2 FNYEAQ. Here the CDR3 reads CASSGLIRAGTYEQYF. DNA of the CDR3: TGTGCCAGCAGCGGATTAATTCGAGCGGGTACCTACGAGCAGTACTTC.

This chain uses TRBV2 with TRBJ2-7; D gene uncertain. The germline CDR1 and CDR2 sequences are SNHLY and FYNNEI. This CDR3 is built from 12 residues. Trimming took off 0 bases at V and 7 bases at J, with 7 bases between the two ends. The CDR3 sequence is CASSEAPVEQYF. The CDR3 DNA is TGTGCCAGCAGTGAAGCCCCCGTGGAGCAGTACTTC.

CDR3 region: CASSQEADSPLHF. The CDR3 bases are TGTGCCAGCAGCCAAGAGGCGGACTCACCCCTCCACTTT. The chain combines TRBV9 with TRBJ1-6; D is unresolved. V was cut by 4 bases and J by 10 bases, with 12 bases left in between. In germline, CDR1 is SGDLS, CDR2 YYNGEE. The CDR3 is 13 residues long. Together with reference TRBV9 and TRBJ1-6, the CDR3 gives the full variable domain: DSGVTQTPKHLITATGQRVTLRCSPRSGDLSVYWYQQSLDQGLQFLIQYYNGEERAKGNILERFSAQQFPDLHSELNLSSLELGDSALYFCASSQEADSPLHFGNGTRLTVT.

V is TRBV19 and J is TRBJ1-5; D unclear. Trimming removed 9 bases from V and 0 bases from J, with 9 bases in between. The length of the CDR3 is 13 residues. CDR1 is LNHDA, CDR2 SQIVND, per germline (reference sequence). CDR3 sequence reads: CASLGYSNQPQHF. CDR3 coding DNA: TGTGCCAGCCTAGGGTATAGCAATCAGCCCCAGCATTTT.

There are a few counts of this clone. V usage is TRBV28 and J usage is TRBJ1-5, with D tentatively TRBD1 (6 bases). V lost 7 bases and J 4 bases, leaving 17 bases between the germline ends. The germline gives CDR1 MDHEN, CDR2 SYDVKM. CDR3 length equals 15 residues. CDR3 nucleotide sequence: TGTGCCAGCATGGCAGGACAGACCCTAAATCAGCCCCAGCATTTT. It codes for CASMAGQTLNQPQHF.

V and J are TRBV28 and TRBJ2-3; D perhaps matches TRBD2 (6 bases). The CDR3 covers 12 residues. V was cut by 6 bases and J by 6 bases, with 10 bases left in between. Per germline, CDR1 MDHEN and CDR2 SYDVKM. CDR3 nucleotides: TGTGCCAGCAGGTGGGGGGAGGATACGCAGTATTTT. Amino acid sequence: CASRWGEDTQYF.

The chain recombines TRBV5-6 with TRBJ1-1; maybe TRBD1 (5 bases). The ends were cut back, 4 bases at V and 7 bases at J, with 20 bases in the middle. The germline gives CDR1 SGHDT, CDR2 YYEEEE. The CDR3 is made up of 15 amino acids. The CDR3 nucleotides are TGTGCCAGCAGCAGGCGGGACCGACCGGGCCTTGAAGCTTTCTTT. It yields the protein CASSRRDRPGLEAFF.

The V call is TRBV30, the J call TRBJ2-7; no clear D gene. Germline assignment: CDR1 GTSNPN and CDR2 SVGIG (reference sequence). The CDR3 spans 14 residues. V gave up 0 bases and J gave up 4 bases, with 13 bases separating them. The CDR3 reads CAWSVPETSYEQYF. The CDR3 nucleotides read TGTGCCTGGAGTGTACCGGAGACCAGTTACGAGCAGTACTTC.

The gene calls are TRBV3-1 (or the pseudogene TRBV3-2) and TRBJ2-1; TRBD1 might be the D (6 bases). Germline-derived CDR1 and CDR2 are LGHDT and YNNKEL (reference sequence). The length of the CDR3 is 15 residues. V lost 6 bases and J 5 bases, leaving 17 bases between the germline ends. The CDR3 DNA sequence: TGTGCCAGCAGTCCAGGGGTAGCCCTCCACAATGAGCAGTTCTTC. It translates to CASSPGVALHNEQFF.

The chain recombines TRBV6-2 or TRBV6-3 with TRBJ1-5; no clear D. Germline lookup yields CDR1 MNHEY and CDR2 SVGEGT. The CDR3 covers 14 residues. V was pared by 6 bases and J by 0 bases, with 9 bases between. Here the CDR3 DNA reads TGTGCCAGCAGCGACGATTATAGCAATCAGCCCCAGCATTTT. This translates into CASSDDYSNQPQHF.

The CDR3 loop is CSGNRGMNTEAFF. DNA of the CDR3: TGCAGCGGTAACAGGGGGATGAACACTGAAGCTTTCTTT. The chain joins TRBV29-1 to TRBJ1-1, with 8 bases identical to TRBD1. The V gene's germline CDR1 is SQVTM and CDR2 ANQGSEA. The trim removed 7 bases at V and 0 bases at J, leaving 4 bases unmatched. This CDR3 has 13 residues.

The V call is TRBV2, the J call TRBJ2-7, with 9 bases aligning to TRBD1. The CDR3 contains 13 residues. In germline, CDR1 is SNHLY, CDR2 FYNNEI. The J segment lost 5 bases and the V segment lost 9 bases, leaving 8 bases of the junction unmatched. CDR3 coding DNA: TGTGCCAGTTCCGGGACAGGGCTCAACGAGCAGTACTTC. Translated: CASSGTGLNEQYF.